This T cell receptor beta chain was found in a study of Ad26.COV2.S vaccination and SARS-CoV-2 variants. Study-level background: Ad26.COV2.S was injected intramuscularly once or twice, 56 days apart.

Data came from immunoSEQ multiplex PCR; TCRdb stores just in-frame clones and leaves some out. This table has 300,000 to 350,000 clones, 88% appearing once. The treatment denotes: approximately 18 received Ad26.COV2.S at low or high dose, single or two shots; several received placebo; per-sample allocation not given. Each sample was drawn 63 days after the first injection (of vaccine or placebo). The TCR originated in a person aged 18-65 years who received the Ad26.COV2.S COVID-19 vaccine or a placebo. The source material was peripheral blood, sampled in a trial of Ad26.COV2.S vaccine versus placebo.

The CDR3 bases are TGTGCCAGCAGTTACTCCGACCCGCGTGGCTACACCTTC. Translated: CASSYSDPRGYTF. This chain connects TRBV6-6 to TRBJ1-2; D uncertain. CDR3 length: 13 residues. The V gene's germline CDR1 is MNHNY and CDR2 SVGAGI (reference sequence). Trimming stripped 0 bases from V and 7 bases from J, with 9 bases between.